Listed here is a single TCR beta chain. This specimen belongs to a study of graft-versus-host responses after intestinal transplantation. Libraries were prepared by immunoSEQ multiplex PCR; TCRdb keeps only in-frame clonotypes and omits some of them. The sample comprises 6,600 or so clones, around 22% of which are singletons, and over 6% rests with the top ten. This CDR3 is built from 16 residues. Responder cells labeled with CFSE (around 200,000) were co-plated with irradiated stimulator cells labeled with violet dye (around 200,000). The receptor was derived from a human patient who was an organ donor for intestinal transplantation. The sequenced sample was alloreactive CD8+ T cells from a mixed lymphocyte reaction culture, obtained before transplantation. As for subset: CFSE-low proliferating T cells sorted from approximately 6-day pre-transplant mixed lymphocyte reaction (GvH or HvG direction). V gene TRBV12-2 combines with J gene TRBJ2-7; TRBD1, the table's D call, was not compared with the DNA. TRBV12-2 is an annotated pseudogene. CDR3: CASRPRTEPGVCEQYF. CDR3 bases: TGTGCAAGTCGCCCCCGGACAGAACCGGGTGTGTGCGAGCAGTACTTC.